The 9 T cell receptor beta chains listed next were all sequenced from one sample in a study of identical twins. TCRdb analysed the 5' RACE reads with MiXCR anew, one entry per CDR3 protein. The table shows hundreds of thousands of distinct CDR3 sequences, with about 7.1% occurring only once. This same sample was also taken into another study, of yellow fever vaccine responses in identical twins.

The sample comprised PBMCs. These TCRs come from a woman aged 18-29 years in good health.

In its sample, this clonotype was seen many times. The rearrangement joins TRBV2 to TRBJ2-3; TRBD2 matches 7 bases. Germline CDR1 reads SNHLY; CDR2 reads FYNNEI. V gave up 5 bases and J gave up 5 bases; unmatched junction bases: 7. The CDR3 is 14 residues long. CDR3 nucleotides: TGTGCCAGCAGTCCCGGACGGGGGGTAGATACGCAGTATTTT. As protein: CASSPGRGVDTQYF.

V is TRBV20-1 and J is TRBJ2-7; no firm D call. V lost 7 bases to trimming and J lost 7 bases, with 23 bases between them. CDR1 DFQATT and CDR2 SNEGSKA come from the germline V gene (reference sequence). This CDR3 contains 14 residues. The CDR3 reads CSGSESDRPREQYV. The DNA of the CDR3 is TGCAGTGGCTCAGAGAGTGACCGACCTAGGGAGCAGTACGTC.

The chain recombines TRBV28 with TRBJ2-7; 7 bases agree with TRBD2. The V gene end was trimmed by 10 bases and the J gene end by 2 bases; junction bases not matched to a gene: 5. The CDR3 has 12 residues. Germline loops: CDR1 MDHEN, CDR2 SYDVKM. The CDR3 DNA reads as TGTGCCACTAGGGAGGGACCCTACGAGCAGTACTTC. Its translation: CATREGPYEQYF.

This clonotype has just a few counts. The chain employs TRBV10-2 and TRBJ2-3; 9 bases are shared with TRBD2. The ends lost 1 base at V and 1 base at J; junction bases unmatched: 6. Germline V gene sequence: CDR1 WSHSY, CDR2 SAAADI. The CDR3 sequence is 17 residues long. Here the CDR3 reads CASSEFGGGVGTDTQYF. CDR3 in DNA: TGCGCCAGCAGTGAGTTTGGCGGGGGGGTAGGCACAGATACGCAGTATTTT.

Many counts were recorded for this clonotype. The CDR3: CASSLGLPEGYTF. CDR3 nucleotides: TGCGCCAGCAGCTTGGGTCTTCCGGAGGGCTACACCTTC. This chain uses TRBV5-1 with TRBJ1-2; D is uncertain. The V and J ends lost 0 bases and 8 bases respectively, with 11 bases between them. The CDR3 is 13 amino acids. Germline values: CDR1 SGHRS, CDR2 YFSETQ.

This clonotype was seen more than once but under ten times. CDR3 in amino acids: CASSERRDNEQFF. The CDR3 coding sequence is TGTGCCAGCAGTGAGAGACGGGACAATGAGCAGTTCTTC. The V and J genes are TRBV2 and TRBJ2-1; D gene unclear. The V end lost 3 bases, the J end lost 5 bases, and 8 bases lay between the germline ends. The germline V gene encodes CDR1 SNHLY and CDR2 FYNNEI. CDR3 length: 13 residues.

This clonotype was detected ten times or more. The CDR3 DNA reads TGCAGTGCCAGGCCTTGGGGCACCTACGAGCAGTACTTC. The encoded protein is CSARPWGTYEQYF. The gene calls are TRBV20-1 and TRBJ2-7; D is possibly TRBD1 (5 bases). V gave up 6 bases and J gave up 2 bases, with 14 bases separating them. The CDR3 has 13 amino acids. Per the germline V gene, CDR1 is DFQATT and CDR2 is SNEGSKA (reference sequence).

This clonotype was counted many times. The rearrangement links TRBV12-3 or TRBV12-4 to TRBJ2-5; a possible D gene is TRBD2 (6 bases). The V and J ends lost 3 bases and 5 bases respectively, with 16 bases between them. This CDR3 is built from 15 residues. CDR3: CASSFLGGRRETQYF. As DNA, the CDR3 is TGTGCCAGCAGTTTTTTGGGGGGTAGGCGGGAGACCCAGTACTTC.

This clonotype was observed at least ten times. The rearrangement joins TRBV29-1 to TRBJ2-3, with TRBD2 matching over 12 bases. Germline CDR1 and CDR2: SQVTM and ANQGSEA. This CDR3 is 14 amino acids long. Unmatched junction bases numbered 10, after V lost 7 bases and J lost 8 bases. The CDR3: CSASTSGRDGTQYF. CDR3 sequence (DNA): TGCAGCGCTTCGACTAGCGGGAGAGACGGTACGCAGTATTTT.